The entry below gives a single T cell receptor beta chain sequence along with its context. The antigen remains undetermined. The data derive from a study of T cell responses to AZD1222 COVID-19 vaccine. General study results and limits: Breadth and depth of Spike-specific TCRs rose after two AZD1222 doses.

Per the germline V gene, CDR1 is MDHEN and CDR2 is SYDVKM. The CDR3 has 16 amino acids. Losses at the gene ends were 3 bases for V and 1 base for J; bases not matched to a gene: 5. Sequenced by immunoSEQ multiplex PCR; TCRdb stores in-frame clones only, minus some. This table holds 150,000 to 200,000 clones, about 91% found once. Specimen: peripheral blood, collected 28 days after the second AZD1222 dose. The sequence was obtained from an adult who received the AZD1222 COVID-19 vaccine. V usage is TRBV28 and J usage is TRBJ1-1, with 10 bases fitting TRBD1. CDR3 in amino acids: CASSLTGQGTNTEAFF. CDR3 DNA: TGTGCCAGCAGTTTGACGGGACAGGGGACGAACACTGAAGCTTTCTTT.